Shown below are 26 T cell receptor beta chains from a single sample sequenced in a study of blood T cells in healthy people across ages. Next came a second PCR, run for about 7 to 12 cycles, which used a sample-barcoded 5' primer along with a J-beta primer mix. TCRdb re-derived calls from the 5' RACE reads in MiXCR, one entry per CDR3 protein. The table has about 680,000 distinct CDR3 sequences, 45% to 50% seen once; the top ten hold 30% to 40%. The sequencing sample was made of blood. The receptors were sampled from a woman in her sixties in good health.

Here the CDR3 DNA reads TGTGCCAGCTCACCACTAGGGGCCAATTACGAGCAGTACTTC. This translates into CASSPLGANYEQYF. The rearrangement joins TRBV18 to TRBJ2-7; the D gene is possibly TRBD1 (5 bases). V was pared by 1 base and J by 4 bases, with 11 bases between. Germline V gene sequence: CDR1 KGHSH, CDR2 LQKENI. The CDR3 totals 14 residues.

The chain recombines TRBV11-2 with TRBJ1-4; D might be TRBD1 (5 bases). V was pared by 3 bases and J by 4 bases, with 12 bases between. Germline V gene data show CDR1 as SGHAT and CDR2 as FQNNGV. CDR3 length: 15 amino acids. CDR3 residues: CASSFQGLFNEKLFF. CDR3 sequence (DNA): TGTGCCAGCAGCTTCCAGGGCCTATTTAATGAAAAACTGTTTTTT. Supplemented by reference TRBV11-2 and TRBJ1-4, the full variable domain reads EAGVAQSPRYKIIEKRQSVAFWCNPISGHATLYWYQQILGQGPKLLIQFQNNGVVDDSQLPKDRFSAERLKGVDSTLKIQPAKLEDSAVYLCASSFQGLFNEKLFFGSGTQLSVL.

This clonotype came up a few times. The chain has TRBV6-5 and TRBJ2-3; D gene uncertain. There are 13 residues in the CDR3. Trimming left V 7 bases short and J 6 bases short, with 14 bases between. Germline V CDR1 and CDR2: MNHEY, SVGAGI. The CDR3 here is CASTTPARDTQYF. The CDR3, as DNA: TGTGCCAGCACCACCCCGGCGAGGGATACGCAGTATTTT.

This clonotype was seen ten or more times. The V call is TRBV11-3, the J call TRBJ1-1; TRBD1 aligns across 7 bases. CDR1 is SGHNT, CDR2 YENEEA, per germline. The V and J ends lost 5 bases and 1 base, in that order; junction bases with no gene match: 1. The CDR3 loop spans 13 amino acids. The CDR3 sequence is CASSRQGNTEAFF. The CDR3, as DNA: TGTGCCAGCAGCCGACAGGGGAACACTGAAGCTTTCTTT.

This chain links TRBV12-3 or TRBV12-4 with TRBJ2-7; D is undetermined. V gave up 4 bases and J gave up 2 bases, with 9 bases separating them. This CDR3 has 13 amino acids. CDR3 sequence reads: CASSSHDTYEQYF. CDR3 DNA sequence: TGTGCCAGCAGTTCTCACGACACCTACGAGCAGTACTTC.

The chain recombines TRBV29-1 with TRBJ2-5, with 9 bases matching TRBD2. Judging by the DNA end, TRBJ2-7 fits better; the J call may be wrong. This CDR3 is 16 amino acids long. Germline values: CDR1 SQVTM, CDR2 ANQGSEA. The chain's CDR3 is CSVEGTPGLAGIEQYF. The CDR3 bases are TGCAGCGTTGAAGGGACTCCCGGGCTAGCGGGGATCGAGCAGTACTTC.

This chain links TRBV28 with TRBJ1-4; D not certain. CDR1 and CDR2 (germline): MDHEN, SYDVKM. Deletions cut 5 bases from V and 7 bases from J, with 23 bases between. CDR3 size: 17 residues. In DNA, the CDR3 is TGTGCCAGCAGTACCACTCGACCTGGAGGGCCTACTGAAAAACTGTTTTTT. Translated, it gives CASSTTRPGGPTEKLFF. Based on the CDR3 plus reference TRBV28 and TRBJ1-4, the full variable domain is DVKVTQSSRYLVKRTGEKVFLECVQDMDHENMFWYRQDPGLGLRLIYFSYDVKMKEKGDIPEGYSVSREKKERFSLILESASTNQTSMYLCASSTTRPGGPTEKLFFGSGTQLSVL.

For this clonotype: Germline is not matched at one junction end, which may reflect a read error. The J gene is TRBJ2-1, the V gene TRBV3-1; 10 nucleotides align to TRBD2. The CDR3 contains 16 residues. CDR1 is LGHDT, CDR2 YNNKEL, per germline (reference sequence). CDR3 loop: CASSRRTSGLVNERFF. The CDR3 bases are TGTGCCAGCAGCCGTCGGACTAGCGGCTTGGTGAATGAGCGGTTCTTC.

DNA for the CDR3: TGTGCCAGCACCGGGGACTTGGGAAACATTCAGTACTTC. Its translation: CASTGDLGNIQYF. This sequence joins TRBV6-2 or TRBV6-3 and TRBJ2-4; possible D gene TRBD2, 6 bases. This CDR3 has 13 residues. Between the trimmed V and J ends, which lost 7 bases and 6 bases, there was a span of 13 bases. Germline V gene lookup returns CDR1 MNHEY and CDR2 SVGEGT.

V usage is TRBV29-1 and J usage is TRBJ2-7, with a possible D match to TRBD1 (5 bases). Germline V gene data show CDR1 as SQVTM and CDR2 as ANQGSEA. The CDR3 spans 12 residues. Trimming took off 3 bases at V and 2 bases at J, with 8 bases between the two ends. CDR3 region: CSVETATYEQYF. In DNA, the CDR3 is TGCAGCGTTGAGACAGCTACCTACGAGCAGTACTTC.

The chain couples TRBV10-3 to TRBJ2-1; TRBD2 matches at 11 bases. J gave up 0 bases and V 6 bases, and 10 bases lay outside the gene matches. Germline V gene lookup returns CDR1 ENHRY and CDR2 SYGVKD. This CDR3 has 18 residues. CDR3 sequence: CAIRPRTSGSSSYNEQFF. CDR3 DNA: TGTGCCATCAGGCCCAGGACTAGCGGGTCCAGCTCCTACAATGAGCAGTTCTTC.

For the CDR3, the DNA is TGTGCCAGCAGCTCCCTGGGACAGGTCGAAGAGACCCAGTACTTC. It is translated as CASSSLGQVEETQYF. The V gene is TRBV11-2, the J gene TRBJ2-5; 8 bases agree with TRBD1. Per germline, CDR1 SGHAT and CDR2 FQNNGV. The CDR3 runs 15 residues. J lost 3 bases, V lost 4 bases, and 7 bases had no gene match.

This clonotype appeared a few times. V usage is TRBV11-2 and J usage is TRBJ1-2, with 7 positions matching TRBD1. The CDR3 consists of 15 residues. CDR1 and CDR2 (germline): SGHAT, FQNNGV. V dropped 1 base and J dropped 4; count of bases not matched to a gene: 6. CDR3 nucleotide sequence: TGTGCCAGCAGCTTAGGGACGCAGGGGGGCTATGGCTACACCTTC. This sequence encodes CASSLGTQGGYGYTF. Drawing the rest from reference TRBV11-2 and TRBJ1-2, the complete variable domain is EAGVAQSPRYKIIEKRQSVAFWCNPISGHATLYWYQQILGQGPKLLIQFQNNGVVDDSQLPKDRFSAERLKGVDSTLKIQPAKLEDSAVYLCASSLGTQGGYGYTFGSGTRLTVV.

This clonotype was seen a few times. CDR3 in DNA: TGTGCCAGCAGCACCCGAGAGCTCGGGACTAAAGAGACCCAGTACTTC. Translating it yields CASSTRELGTKETQYF. The genes are TRBV11-1 and TRBJ2-5, with 7 bases fitting TRBD2. The CDR3 is 16 amino acids. V lost 5 bases and J lost 3; bases outside the gene matches: 12. Germline V CDR1 and CDR2: SGHAT, FQDESV (reference sequence).

The chain employs TRBV11-2 and TRBJ2-1, with a weak D call TRBD1 (5 bases). The germline V and J ends were trimmed by 3 bases and 2 bases, with 14 bases remaining between them. Germline-derived CDR1 and CDR2 are SGHAT and FQNNGV. The CDR3 length is 16 residues. Written as DNA, the CDR3 is TGTGCCAGCAGCTTGGATACAGGAGAGGCCTACAATGAGCAGTTCTTC. It specifies CASSLDTGEAYNEQFF.

This chain uses TRBV5-1 with TRBJ1-2, with 11 bases matching TRBD1. V trimming: 2 bases; J trimming: 6 bases; junction bases outside the gene matches: 3. The CDR3 sequence is 14 residues long. Germline CDR1 is SGHRS and CDR2 is YFSETQ. CDR3 DNA: TGCGCCAGCAGCTTAGGACAGGGGGCGGATGGCTACACCTTC. Protein product: CASSLGQGADGYTF.

This clonotype has a handful of counts. The V and J genes are TRBV15 and TRBJ2-7; maybe TRBD1 (5 bases). Trimming left V 0 bases short and J 5 bases short, with 17 bases between. From germline, CDR1 is LNHNV and CDR2 YYDKDF (reference sequence). This CDR3 contains 16 residues. The DNA of the CDR3 is TGTGCCACCAGCAGAGAGGGTTGGCAGGGTCTCAACGAGCAGTACTTC. Encoded protein: CATSREGWQGLNEQYF.

V usage is TRBV21-1 and J usage is TRBJ2-7; TRBD1 was called by the table and not checked on the DNA. TRBV21-1 is a pseudogene. The length of the CDR3 is 18 residues. DNA for the CDR3: TGTGCCAGCAGCAAAGGCCAAGGGGGCGAAACCCACCTCTACGAGCAGTACTTC. Protein: CASSKGQGGETHLYEQYF.

J is TRBJ2-7 and V is TRBV7-2; no reliable D call. Per germline, CDR1 SGHTA and CDR2 FQGNSA. This CDR3 is 14 amino acids long. The germline V and J ends were trimmed by 1 base and 3 bases, with 10 bases remaining between them. The CDR3: CASSLGMKGYEQYF. In DNA, the CDR3 is TGTGCCAGCAGCTTAGGTATGAAAGGCTACGAGCAGTACTTC.

The gene calls are TRBV6-6 and TRBJ1-4, with a weak D call TRBD1 (5 bases). Trimming removed 8 bases from V and 4 bases from J, with 17 bases in between. Looked up from germline, CDR1 is MNHNY and CDR2 is SVGAGI (reference sequence). The CDR3 loop spans 15 amino acids. The CDR3 region is CASGNPGPSNEKLFF. The CDR3 DNA reads as TGTGCCAGCGGTAACCCGGGACCGAGTAATGAAAAACTGTTTTTT.

This chain uses TRBV27 with TRBJ2-7; 7 nucleotides line up with TRBD1. The DNA end lines up better with TRBJ2-5; the J call may be wrong. The CDR3 is made up of 14 amino acids. Per the germline V gene, CDR1 is MNHEY and CDR2 is SMNVEV (reference sequence). CDR3 protein: CAIPDREFVETQYF. CDR3 nucleotides: TGTGCCATTCCTGACAGGGAGTTTGTGGAGACCCAGTACTTC.

This clonotype was found a few times. The chain uses TRBV20-1 and TRBJ2-3; TRBD2 is a possible D gene (5 bases). Germline CDR1 DFQATT, CDR2 SNEGSKA (reference sequence). This CDR3 spans 14 amino acids. The V and J ends lost 0 bases and 4 bases respectively, with 11 bases between them. The CDR3 is CSARDQRSADTQYF. CDR3 nucleotide sequence: TGCAGTGCTAGAGATCAGCGGAGCGCAGATACGCAGTATTTT.

This chain uses TRBV4-3 with TRBJ1-4, with 7 positions matching TRBD1. V shed 5 bases, J shed 4 bases, and the junction held 4 bases outside the gene matches. This CDR3 has 14 residues. The germline CDR1 and CDR2 sequences are LGHNA and YSLEER. In DNA form, the CDR3 reads TGCGCCAGCAGCATGGGGGACAGTAATGAAAAACTGTTTTTT. Protein: CASSMGDSNEKLFF.

This clonotype occurred a few times. V gene TRBV5-6 combines with J gene TRBJ2-5, with 9 bases lining up with TRBD2. The CDR3 is 16 residues long. The junction had 9 bases not matched to a gene; V was cut back by 3 bases and J by 3 bases. CDR1 and CDR2 from the germline V gene are SGHDT and YYEEEE. CDR3 residues: CASSWPTGTSKETQYF. The CDR3 region has the DNA TGTGCCAGCAGCTGGCCGACCGGGACTAGCAAAGAGACCCAGTACTTC.

V usage is TRBV6-2 or TRBV6-3 and J usage is TRBJ2-6; no clear D. Germline CDR1 and CDR2: MNHEY and SVGEGT. Trimming cost V 6 bases and J 0 bases, with 9 bases left between them. This CDR3 has 15 amino acids. The CDR3 bases are TGTGCCAGCAGGGCGACACTCTCTGGGGCCAACGTCCTGACTTTC. It translates to CASRATLSGANVLTF.

Concerning this clonotype: A much larger clone lies one base from this, so it may be a read error. The genes are TRBV6-4 and TRBJ2-1, with 9 bases fitting TRBD1. CDR1 is MRHNA and CDR2 is SNTAGT in the germline V gene. CDR3 length: 15 amino acids. For the CDR3, the DNA is TGTGCCAGCAGGGACTCGGACAGGGGAGGCAATGAGCAGTTCTTC. It encodes CASRDSDRGGNEQFF.